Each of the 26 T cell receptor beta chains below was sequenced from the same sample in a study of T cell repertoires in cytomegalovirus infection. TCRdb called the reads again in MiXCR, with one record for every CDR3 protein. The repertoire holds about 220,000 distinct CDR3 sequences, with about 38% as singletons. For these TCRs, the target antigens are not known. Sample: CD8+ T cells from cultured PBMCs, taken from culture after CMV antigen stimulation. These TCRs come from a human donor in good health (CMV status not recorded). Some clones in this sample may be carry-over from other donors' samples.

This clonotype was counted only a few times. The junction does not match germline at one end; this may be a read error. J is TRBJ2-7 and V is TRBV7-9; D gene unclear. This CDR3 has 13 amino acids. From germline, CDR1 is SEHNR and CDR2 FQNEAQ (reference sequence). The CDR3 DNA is TGTGCCAGCAGCCCCTCAAATATCTACGGGCAGTACTTC. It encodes CASSPSNIYGQYF.

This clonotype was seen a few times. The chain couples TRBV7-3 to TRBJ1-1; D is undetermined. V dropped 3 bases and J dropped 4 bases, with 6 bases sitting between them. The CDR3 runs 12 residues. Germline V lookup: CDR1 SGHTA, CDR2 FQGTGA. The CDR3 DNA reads TGTGCCAGCAGCTTTGACGGCACTGAAGCTTTCTTT. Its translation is CASSFDGTEAFF.

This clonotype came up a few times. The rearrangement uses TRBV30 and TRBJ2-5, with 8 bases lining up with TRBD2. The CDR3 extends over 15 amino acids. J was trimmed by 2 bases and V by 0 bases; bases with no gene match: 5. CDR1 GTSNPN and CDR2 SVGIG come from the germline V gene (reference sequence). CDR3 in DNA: TGTGCCTGGAGTGTAGGCGGGAGGCGGCAAGAGACCCAGTACTTC. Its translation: CAWSVGGRRQETQYF.

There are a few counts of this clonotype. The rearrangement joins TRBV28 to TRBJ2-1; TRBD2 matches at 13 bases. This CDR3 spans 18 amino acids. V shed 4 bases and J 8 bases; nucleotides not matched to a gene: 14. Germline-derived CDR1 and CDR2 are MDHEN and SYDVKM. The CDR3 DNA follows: TGTGCCAGCAGTTCCATGTTGAGGACTAGCGGGAGAACCGATGAGCAGTTCTTC. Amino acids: CASSSMLRTSGRTDEQFF.

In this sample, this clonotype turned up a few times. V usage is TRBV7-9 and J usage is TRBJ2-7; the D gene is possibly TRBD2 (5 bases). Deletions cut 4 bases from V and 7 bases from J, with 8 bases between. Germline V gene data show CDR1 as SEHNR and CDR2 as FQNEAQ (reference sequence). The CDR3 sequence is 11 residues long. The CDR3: CASSSGREQYF. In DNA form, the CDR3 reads TGTGCCAGCAGCTCGGGGAGAGAGCAGTACTTC.

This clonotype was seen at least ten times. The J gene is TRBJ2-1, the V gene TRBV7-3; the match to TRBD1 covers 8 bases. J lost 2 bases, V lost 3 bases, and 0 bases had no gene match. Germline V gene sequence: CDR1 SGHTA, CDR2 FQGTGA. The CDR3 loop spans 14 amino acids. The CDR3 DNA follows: TGTGCCAGCAGCTTGGACAGGGCCTACAATGAGCAGTTCTTC. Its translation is CASSLDRAYNEQFF.

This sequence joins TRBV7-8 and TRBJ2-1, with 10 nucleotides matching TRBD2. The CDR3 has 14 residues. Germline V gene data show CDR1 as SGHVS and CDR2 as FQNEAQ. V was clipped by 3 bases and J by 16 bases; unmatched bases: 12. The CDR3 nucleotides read TGTGCCAGCAGCTTGGGGCTAGCGGGGGCCCCTCTTTTCTTC. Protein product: CASSLGLAGAPLFF.

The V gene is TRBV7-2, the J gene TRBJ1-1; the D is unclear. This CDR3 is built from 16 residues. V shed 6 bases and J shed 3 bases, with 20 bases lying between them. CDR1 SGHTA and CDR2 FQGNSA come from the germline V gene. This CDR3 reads CASRTPRAGRDTEAFF. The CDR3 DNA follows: TGTGCCAGCAGGACCCCTCGGGCGGGTAGGGACACTGAAGCTTTCTTT.

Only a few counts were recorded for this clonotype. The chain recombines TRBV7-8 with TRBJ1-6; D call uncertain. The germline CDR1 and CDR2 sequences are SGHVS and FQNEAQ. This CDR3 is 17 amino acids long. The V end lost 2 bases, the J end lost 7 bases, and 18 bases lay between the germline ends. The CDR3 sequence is CASSLRGQAERNSPLHF. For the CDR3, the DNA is TGTGCCAGCAGCTTACGGGGTCAGGCCGAACGAAATTCACCCCTCCACTTT.

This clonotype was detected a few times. CDR3 sequence (DNA): TGTGCCAGCAGACACCCCCAGGGGTGGCTCGACAATGAGCAGTTCTTC. Its translation: CASRHPQGWLDNEQFF. This rearrangement joins TRBV11-3 to TRBJ2-1, with D perhaps matching TRBD1 (6 bases). Germline V gives CDR1 SGHNT, CDR2 YENEEA. CDR3 length equals 16 residues. V dropped 6 bases and J dropped 5 bases, with 20 bases sitting between them.

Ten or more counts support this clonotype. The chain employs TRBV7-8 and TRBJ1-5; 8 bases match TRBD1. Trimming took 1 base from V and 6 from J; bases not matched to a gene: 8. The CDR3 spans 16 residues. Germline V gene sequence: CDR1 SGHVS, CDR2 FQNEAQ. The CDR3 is CASSLVVRGRGQPQHF. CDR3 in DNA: TGTGCCAGCAGCTTAGTTGTCAGGGGGCGCGGTCAGCCCCAGCATTTT.

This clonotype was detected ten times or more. The DNA of the CDR3 is TGTGCCAGCAGTTTCTCCGGGACAGGGGTAGAACTGTTTTTT. Its translation: CASSFSGTGVELFF. The chain carries TRBV12-3 or TRBV12-4 and TRBJ1-4; 10 bases map to TRBD1. The V gene end was trimmed by 3 bases and the J gene end by 12 bases; junction bases not matched to a gene: 7. The CDR3 spans 14 residues.

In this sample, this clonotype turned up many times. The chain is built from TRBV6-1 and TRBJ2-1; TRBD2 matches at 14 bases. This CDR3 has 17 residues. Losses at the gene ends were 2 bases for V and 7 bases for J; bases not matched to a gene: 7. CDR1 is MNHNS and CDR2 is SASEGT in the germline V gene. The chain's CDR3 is CASSEPRLAGGLNEQFF. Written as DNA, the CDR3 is TGTGCCAGCAGTGAACCAAGACTAGCGGGAGGGCTGAATGAGCAGTTCTTC.

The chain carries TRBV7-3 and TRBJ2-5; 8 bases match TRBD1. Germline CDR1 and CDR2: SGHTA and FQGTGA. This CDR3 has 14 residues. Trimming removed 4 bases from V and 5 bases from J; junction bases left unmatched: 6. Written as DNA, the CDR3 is TGTGCCAGCAGCTGGACAGGGTCAGAGGAGACCCAGTACTTC. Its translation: CASSWTGSEETQYF.

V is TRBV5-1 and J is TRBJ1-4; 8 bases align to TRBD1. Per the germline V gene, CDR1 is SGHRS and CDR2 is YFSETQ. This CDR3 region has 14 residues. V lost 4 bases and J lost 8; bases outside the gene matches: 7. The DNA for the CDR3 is TGCGCCAGCAGCCCCGTCCGGACAGGGGAAAAACTGTTTTTT. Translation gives CASSPVRTGEKLFF.

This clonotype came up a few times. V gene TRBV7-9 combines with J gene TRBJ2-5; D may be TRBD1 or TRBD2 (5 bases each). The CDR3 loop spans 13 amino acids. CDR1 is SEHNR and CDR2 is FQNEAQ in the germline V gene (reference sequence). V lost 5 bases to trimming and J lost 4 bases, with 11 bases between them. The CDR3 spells CASSPTGPETQYF. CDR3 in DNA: TGTGCCAGCAGCCCGACGGGACCAGAGACCCAGTACTTC.

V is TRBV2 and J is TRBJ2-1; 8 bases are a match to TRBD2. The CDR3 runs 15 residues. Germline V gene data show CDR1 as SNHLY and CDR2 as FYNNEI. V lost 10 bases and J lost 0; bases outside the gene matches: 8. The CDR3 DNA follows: TGTGCCACCCTACTAGCGGCGAGCTCCTACAATGAGCAGTTCTTC. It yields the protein CATLLAASSYNEQFF.

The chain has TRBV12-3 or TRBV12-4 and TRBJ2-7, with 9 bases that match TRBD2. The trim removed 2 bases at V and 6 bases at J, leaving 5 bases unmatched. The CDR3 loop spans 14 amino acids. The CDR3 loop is CASSLTGLAREQYF. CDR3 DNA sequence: TGTGCCAGCAGTTTAACCGGACTAGCGCGCGAGCAGTACTTC.

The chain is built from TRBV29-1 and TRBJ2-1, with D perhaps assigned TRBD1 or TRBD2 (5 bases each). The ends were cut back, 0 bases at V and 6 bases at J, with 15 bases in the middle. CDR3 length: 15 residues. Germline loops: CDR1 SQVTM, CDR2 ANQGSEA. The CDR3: CSVEDRGGFPNEQFF. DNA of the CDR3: TGCAGCGTTGAAGATCGGGGCGGGTTTCCCAATGAGCAGTTCTTC.

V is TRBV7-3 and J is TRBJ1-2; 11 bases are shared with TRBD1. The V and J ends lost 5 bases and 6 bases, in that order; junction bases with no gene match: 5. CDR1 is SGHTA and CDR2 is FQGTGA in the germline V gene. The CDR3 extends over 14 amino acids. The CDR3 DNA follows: TGTGCCAGCAGCCCTGGACAGGGGGCCAATGGCTACACCTTC. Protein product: CASSPGQGANGYTF.

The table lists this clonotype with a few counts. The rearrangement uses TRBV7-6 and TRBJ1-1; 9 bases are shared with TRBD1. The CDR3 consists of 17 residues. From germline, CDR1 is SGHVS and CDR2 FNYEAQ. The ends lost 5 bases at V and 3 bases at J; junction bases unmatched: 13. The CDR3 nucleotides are TGTGCCAGCAGCCTCAATCCTGGACAGGGGTCCGACACTGAAGCTTTCTTT. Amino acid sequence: CASSLNPGQGSDTEAFF.

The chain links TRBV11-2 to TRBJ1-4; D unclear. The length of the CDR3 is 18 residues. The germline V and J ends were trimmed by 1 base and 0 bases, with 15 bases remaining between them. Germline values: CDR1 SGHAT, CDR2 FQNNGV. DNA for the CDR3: TGTGCCAGCAGCTTAGTAAGCCCGGCGATGGCAACTAATGAAAAACTGTTTTTT. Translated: CASSLVSPAMATNEKLFF.

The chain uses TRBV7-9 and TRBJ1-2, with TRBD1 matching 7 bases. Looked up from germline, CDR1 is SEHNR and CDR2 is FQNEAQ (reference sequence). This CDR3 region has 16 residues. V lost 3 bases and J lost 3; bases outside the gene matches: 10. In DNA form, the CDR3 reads TGTGCCAGCAGCTTGGATACGACGGACAGGCACTATGGCTACACCTTC. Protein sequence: CASSLDTTDRHYGYTF.

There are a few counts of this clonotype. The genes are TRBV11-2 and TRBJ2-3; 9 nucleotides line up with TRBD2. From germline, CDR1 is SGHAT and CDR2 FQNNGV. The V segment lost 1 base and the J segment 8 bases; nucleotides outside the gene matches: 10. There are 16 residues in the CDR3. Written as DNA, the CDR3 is TGTGCCAGCAGCTTAGTTTTGCGGGAGGGTTCGGTTACGCAGTATTTT. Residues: CASSLVLREGSVTQYF.

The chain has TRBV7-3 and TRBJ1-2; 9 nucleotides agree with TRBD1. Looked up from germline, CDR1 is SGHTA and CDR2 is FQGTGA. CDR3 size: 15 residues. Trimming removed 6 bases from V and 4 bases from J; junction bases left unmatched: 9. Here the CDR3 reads CASSYGGTGFYGYTF. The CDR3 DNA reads TGTGCCAGCAGTTATGGCGGGACAGGGTTCTATGGCTACACCTTC. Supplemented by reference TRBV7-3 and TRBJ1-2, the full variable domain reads GAGVSQTPSNKVTEKGKYVELRCDPISGHTALYWYRQSLGQGPEFLIYFQGTGAADDSGLPNDRFFAVRPEGSVSTLKIQRTERGDSAVYLCASSYGGTGFYGYTFGSGTRLTVV.

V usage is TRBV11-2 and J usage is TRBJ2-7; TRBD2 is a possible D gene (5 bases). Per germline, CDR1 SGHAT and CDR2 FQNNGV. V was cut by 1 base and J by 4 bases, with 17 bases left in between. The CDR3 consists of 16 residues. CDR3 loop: CASSLALGQRGYEQYF. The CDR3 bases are TGTGCCAGCAGCTTAGCACTTGGCCAGAGAGGGTACGAGCAGTACTTC.